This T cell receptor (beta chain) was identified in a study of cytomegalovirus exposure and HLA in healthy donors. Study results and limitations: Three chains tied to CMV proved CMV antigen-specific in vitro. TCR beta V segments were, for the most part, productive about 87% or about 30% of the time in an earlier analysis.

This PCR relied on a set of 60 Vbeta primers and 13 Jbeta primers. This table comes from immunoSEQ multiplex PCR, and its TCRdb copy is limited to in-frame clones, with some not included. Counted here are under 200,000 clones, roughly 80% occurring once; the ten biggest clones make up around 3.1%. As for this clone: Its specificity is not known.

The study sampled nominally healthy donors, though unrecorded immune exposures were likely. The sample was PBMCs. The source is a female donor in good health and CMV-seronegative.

The CDR3 DNA reads as TGTGCCAGCATCATAGGGGGCAAAAGCTCCTACGAGCAGTACTTC. This codes for CASIIGGKSSYEQYF. This chain uses TRBV28 with TRBJ2-7; 7 nucleotides match TRBD1. V shed 7 bases, J shed 0 bases, and the junction held 9 bases outside the gene matches. In germline, CDR1 is MDHEN, CDR2 SYDVKM. CDR3 length equals 15 residues.